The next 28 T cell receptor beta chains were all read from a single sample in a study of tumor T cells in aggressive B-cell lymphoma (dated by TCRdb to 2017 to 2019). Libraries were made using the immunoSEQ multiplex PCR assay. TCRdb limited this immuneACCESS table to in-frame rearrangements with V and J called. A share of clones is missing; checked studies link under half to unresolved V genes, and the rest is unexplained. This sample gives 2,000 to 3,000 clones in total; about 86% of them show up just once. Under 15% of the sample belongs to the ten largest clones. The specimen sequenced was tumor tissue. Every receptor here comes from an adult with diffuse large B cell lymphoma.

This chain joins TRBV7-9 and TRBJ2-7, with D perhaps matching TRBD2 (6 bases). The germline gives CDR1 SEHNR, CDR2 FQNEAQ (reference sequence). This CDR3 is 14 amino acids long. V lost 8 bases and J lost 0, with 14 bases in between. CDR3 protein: CASGVGGDSYEQYF. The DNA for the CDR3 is TGTGCCAGCGGCGTCGGAGGGGACTCCTACGAGCAGTACTTC.

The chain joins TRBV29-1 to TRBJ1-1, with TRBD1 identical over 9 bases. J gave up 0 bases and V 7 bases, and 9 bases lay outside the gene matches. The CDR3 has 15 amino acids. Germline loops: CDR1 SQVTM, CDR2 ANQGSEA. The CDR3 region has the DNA TGCAGCGCCACAAAAGGGACAGGGATGAACACTGAAGCTTTCTTT. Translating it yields CSATKGTGMNTEAFF.

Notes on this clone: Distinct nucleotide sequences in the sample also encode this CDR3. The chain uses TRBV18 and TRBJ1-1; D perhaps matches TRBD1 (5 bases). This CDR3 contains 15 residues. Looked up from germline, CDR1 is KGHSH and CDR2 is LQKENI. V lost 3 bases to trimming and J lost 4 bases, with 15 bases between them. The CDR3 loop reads CASSPGQGLGTEAFF. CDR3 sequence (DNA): TGTGCCAGCTCACCGGGTCAGGGATTGGGCACTGAAGCTTTCTTT.

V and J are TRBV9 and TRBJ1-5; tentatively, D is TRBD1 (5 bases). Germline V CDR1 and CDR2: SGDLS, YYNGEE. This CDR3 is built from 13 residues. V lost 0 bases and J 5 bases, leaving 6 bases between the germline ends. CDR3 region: CASSVAGDQPQHF. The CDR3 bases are TGTGCCAGCAGCGTAGCGGGGGATCAGCCCCAGCATTTT.

The chain's CDR3 is CASSLGRPGQGSYEQYF. CDR3 nucleotide sequence: TGTGCCAGCAGTTTAGGACGACCGGGACAGGGCTCCTACGAGCAGTACTTC. The chain employs TRBV28 and TRBJ2-7, with 9 bases identical to TRBD1. Looked up from germline, CDR1 is MDHEN and CDR2 is SYDVKM. The CDR3 has 17 amino acids. V lost 2 bases to trimming and J lost 0 bases; unmatched junction nucleotides: 8.

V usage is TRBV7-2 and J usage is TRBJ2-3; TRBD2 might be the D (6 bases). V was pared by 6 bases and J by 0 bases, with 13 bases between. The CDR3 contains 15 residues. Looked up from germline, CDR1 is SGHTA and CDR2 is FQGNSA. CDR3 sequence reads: CASRIAARSTDTQYF. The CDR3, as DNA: TGTGCCAGCAGAATAGCGGCACGTAGCACAGATACGCAGTATTTT.

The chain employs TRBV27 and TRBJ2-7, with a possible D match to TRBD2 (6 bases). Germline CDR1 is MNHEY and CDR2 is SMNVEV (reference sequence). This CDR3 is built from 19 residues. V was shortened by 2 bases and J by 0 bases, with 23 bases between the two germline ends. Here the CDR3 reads CASSLEGGFDSSYSYEQYF. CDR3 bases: TGTGCCAGCAGTTTAGAGGGAGGATTCGACAGCTCTTACTCCTACGAGCAGTACTTC.

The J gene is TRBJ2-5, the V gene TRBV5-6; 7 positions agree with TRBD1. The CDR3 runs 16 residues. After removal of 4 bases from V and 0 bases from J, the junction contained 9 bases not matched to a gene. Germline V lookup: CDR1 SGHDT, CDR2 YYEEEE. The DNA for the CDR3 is TGTGCCAGCAGCCCAGACGTCAGGGGGTACCAAGAGACCCAGTACTTC. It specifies CASSPDVRGYQETQYF.

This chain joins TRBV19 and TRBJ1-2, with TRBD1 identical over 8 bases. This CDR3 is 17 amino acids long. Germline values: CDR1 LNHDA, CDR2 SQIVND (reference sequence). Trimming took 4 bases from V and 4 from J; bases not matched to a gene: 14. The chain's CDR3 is CASSTLPIGQGGYGYTF. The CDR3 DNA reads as TGTGCCAGTAGTACTCTCCCCATAGGACAGGGAGGCTATGGCTACACCTTC. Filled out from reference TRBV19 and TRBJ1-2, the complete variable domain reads DGGITQSPKYLFRKEGQNVTLSCEQNLNHDAMYWYRQDPGQGLRLIYYSQIVNDFQKGDIAEGYSVSREKKESFPLTVTSAQKNPTAFYLCASSTLPIGQGGYGYTFGSGTRLTVV.

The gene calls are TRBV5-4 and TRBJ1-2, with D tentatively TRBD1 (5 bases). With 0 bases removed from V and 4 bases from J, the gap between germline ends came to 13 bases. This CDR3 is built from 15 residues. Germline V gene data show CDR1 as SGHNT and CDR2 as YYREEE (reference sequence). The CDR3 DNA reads TGTGCCAGCAGCTTGGAAGGCGGGGCATCCTATGGCTACACCTTC. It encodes CASSLEGGASYGYTF.

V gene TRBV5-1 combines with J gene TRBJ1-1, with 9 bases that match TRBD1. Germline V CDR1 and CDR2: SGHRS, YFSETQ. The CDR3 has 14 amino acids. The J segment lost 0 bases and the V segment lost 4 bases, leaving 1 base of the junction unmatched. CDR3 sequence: CASSGTGLNTEAFF. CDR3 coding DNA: TGCGCCAGCAGCGGGACAGGGTTGAACACTGAAGCTTTCTTT.

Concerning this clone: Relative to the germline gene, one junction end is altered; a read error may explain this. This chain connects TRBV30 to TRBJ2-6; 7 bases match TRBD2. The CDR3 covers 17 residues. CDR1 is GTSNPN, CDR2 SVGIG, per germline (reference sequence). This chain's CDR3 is CASDSSGPNSGANVLTF. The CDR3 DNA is TGTGCCTCCGATTCTAGCGGACCGAACTCTGGGGCCAACGTTCTGACTTTC.

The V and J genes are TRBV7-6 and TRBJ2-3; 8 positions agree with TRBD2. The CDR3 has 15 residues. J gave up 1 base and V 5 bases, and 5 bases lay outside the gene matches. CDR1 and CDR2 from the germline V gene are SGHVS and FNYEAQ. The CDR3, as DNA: TGTGCCAGCAGCCGCGGGGGGTTCCGCACAGATACGCAGTATTTT. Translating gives CASSRGGFRTDTQYF.

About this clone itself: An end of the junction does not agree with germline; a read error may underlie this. The CDR3 protein is CASSFLLAGQETQYF. CDR3 coding DNA: TGTGCTAGCAGTTTTTTACTAGCGGGGCAAGAGACCCAGTACTTC. The chain uses TRBV28 and TRBJ2-5; 10 bases fit TRBD2. In germline, CDR1 is MDHEN, CDR2 SYDVKM. The CDR3 contains 15 residues.

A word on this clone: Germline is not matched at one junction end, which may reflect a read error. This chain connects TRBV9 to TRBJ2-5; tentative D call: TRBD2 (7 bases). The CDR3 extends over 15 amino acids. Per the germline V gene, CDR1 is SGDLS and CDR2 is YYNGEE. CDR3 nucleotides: TGTGCCAGCAGCGGGGGGGGCCGTCCTCCAGAGATCCAGTACTTC. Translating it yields CASSGGGRPPEIQYF.

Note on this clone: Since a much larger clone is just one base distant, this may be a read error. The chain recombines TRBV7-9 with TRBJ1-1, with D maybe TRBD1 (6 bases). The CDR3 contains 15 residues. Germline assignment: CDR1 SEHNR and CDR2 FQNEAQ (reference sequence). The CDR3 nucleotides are TGTGCCATCAGCTTATACGACGGGGGGCTCGGTGAAGCTTTCTTT. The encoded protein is CAISLYDGGLGEAFF.

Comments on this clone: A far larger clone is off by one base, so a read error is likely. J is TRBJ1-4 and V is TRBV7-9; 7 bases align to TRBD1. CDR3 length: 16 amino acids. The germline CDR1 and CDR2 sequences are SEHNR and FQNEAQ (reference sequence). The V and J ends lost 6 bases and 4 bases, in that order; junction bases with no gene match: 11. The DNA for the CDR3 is TGTGCCAGCAGATCCTGCCAGGGGGGCCTTAATGAAAAACTGTTTTTT. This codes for CASRSCQGGLNEKLFF. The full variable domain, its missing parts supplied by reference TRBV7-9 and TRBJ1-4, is DTGVSQNPRHKITKRGQNVTFRCDPISEHNRLYWYRQTLGQGPEFLTYFQNEAQLEKSRLLSDRFSAERPKGSFSTLEIQRTEQGDSAMYLCASRSCQGGLNEKLFFGSGTQLSVL.

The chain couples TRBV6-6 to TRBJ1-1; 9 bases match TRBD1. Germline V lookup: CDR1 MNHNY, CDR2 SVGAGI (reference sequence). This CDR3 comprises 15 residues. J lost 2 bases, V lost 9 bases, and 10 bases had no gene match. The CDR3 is CASSRWDRVNTEAFF. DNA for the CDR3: TGTGCCAGTAGCCGATGGGACAGGGTAAACACTGAAGCTTTCTTT.

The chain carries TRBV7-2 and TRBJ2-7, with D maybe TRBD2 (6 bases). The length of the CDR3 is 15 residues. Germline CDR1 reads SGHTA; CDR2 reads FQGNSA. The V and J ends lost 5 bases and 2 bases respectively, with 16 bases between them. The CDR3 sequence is CASSLRRGGTYEQYF. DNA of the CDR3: TGTGCCAGCAGCCTACGTAGGGGCGGGACCTACGAGCAGTACTTC. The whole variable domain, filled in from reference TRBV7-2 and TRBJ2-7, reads GAGVSQSPSNKVTEKGKDVELRCDPISGHTALYWYRQSLGQGLEFLIYFQGNSAPDKSGLPSDRFSAERTGGSVSTLTIQRTQQEDSAVYLCASSLRRGGTYEQYFGPGTRLTVT.

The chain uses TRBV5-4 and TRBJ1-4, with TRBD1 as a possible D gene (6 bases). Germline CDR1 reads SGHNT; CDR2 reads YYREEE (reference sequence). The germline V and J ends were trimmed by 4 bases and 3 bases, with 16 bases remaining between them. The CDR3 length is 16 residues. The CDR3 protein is CASSAARGFSNEKLFF. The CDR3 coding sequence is TGTGCCAGCAGCGCCGCAAGGGGGTTCTCTAATGAAAAACTGTTTTTT. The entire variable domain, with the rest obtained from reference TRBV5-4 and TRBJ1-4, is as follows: ETGVTQSPTHLIKTRGQQVTLRCSSQSGHNTVSWYQQALGQGPQFIFQYYREEENGRGNFPPRFSGLQFPNYSSELNVNALELDDSALYLCASSAARGFSNEKLFFGSGTQLSVL.

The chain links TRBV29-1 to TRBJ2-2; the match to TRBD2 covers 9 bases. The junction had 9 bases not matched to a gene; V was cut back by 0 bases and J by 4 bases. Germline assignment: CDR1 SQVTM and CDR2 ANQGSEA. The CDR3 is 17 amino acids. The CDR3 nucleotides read TGCAGCGTTGAAGATCTGGAGACTAGCGGTGGCACCGGGGAGCTGTTTTTT. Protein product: CSVEDLETSGGTGELFF.

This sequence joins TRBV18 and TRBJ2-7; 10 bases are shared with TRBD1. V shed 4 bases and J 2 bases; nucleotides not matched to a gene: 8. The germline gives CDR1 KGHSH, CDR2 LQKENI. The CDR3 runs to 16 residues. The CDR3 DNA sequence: TGTGCCAGCTCACAACCGGGACAGGGGTTAACCTACGAGCAGTACTTC. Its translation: CASSQPGQGLTYEQYF.

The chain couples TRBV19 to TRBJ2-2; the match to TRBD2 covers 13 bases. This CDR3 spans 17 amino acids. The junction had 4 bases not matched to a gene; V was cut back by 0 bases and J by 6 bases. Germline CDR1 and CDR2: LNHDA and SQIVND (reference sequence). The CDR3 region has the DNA TGTGCCAGTAGTATAGAACTAGCGGGGGGGCCGTCCGGGGAGCTGTTTTTT. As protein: CASSIELAGGPSGELFF.

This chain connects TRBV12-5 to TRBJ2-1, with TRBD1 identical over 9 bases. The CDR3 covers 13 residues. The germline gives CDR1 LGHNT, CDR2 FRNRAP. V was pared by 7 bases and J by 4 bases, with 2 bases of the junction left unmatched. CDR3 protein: CASAGTGYNEQFF. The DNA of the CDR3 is TGTGCTAGTGCCGGGACAGGGTACAATGAGCAGTTCTTC.

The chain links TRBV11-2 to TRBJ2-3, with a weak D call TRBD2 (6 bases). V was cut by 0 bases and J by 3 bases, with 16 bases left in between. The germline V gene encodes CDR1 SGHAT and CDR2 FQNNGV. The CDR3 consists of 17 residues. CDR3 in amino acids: CASSLDDGGVGTDTQYF. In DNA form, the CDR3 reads TGTGCCAGCAGCTTAGACGATGGCGGGGTAGGAACAGATACGCAGTATTTT.

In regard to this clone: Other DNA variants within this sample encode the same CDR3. CDR3 nucleotide sequence: TGTGCCAGCTCCCCCCCCGGTTCCAATCAGCCCCAGCATTTT. Translating it yields CASSPPGSNQPQHF. The chain couples TRBV5-5 to TRBJ1-5; D is undetermined. V was pared by 7 bases and J by 3 bases, with 14 bases between. The CDR3 runs 14 residues. Germline CDR1 is SGHKS and CDR2 is YYEKEE (reference sequence).

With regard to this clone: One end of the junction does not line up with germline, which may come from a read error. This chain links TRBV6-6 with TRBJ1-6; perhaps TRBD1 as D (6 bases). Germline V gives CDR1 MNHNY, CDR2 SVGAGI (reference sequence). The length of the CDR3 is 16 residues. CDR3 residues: CASSYSQGSHNSPLHF. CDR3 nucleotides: TGTGCCAGCAGCTACTCACAGGGTTCCCATAATTCACCCCTCCACTTT.

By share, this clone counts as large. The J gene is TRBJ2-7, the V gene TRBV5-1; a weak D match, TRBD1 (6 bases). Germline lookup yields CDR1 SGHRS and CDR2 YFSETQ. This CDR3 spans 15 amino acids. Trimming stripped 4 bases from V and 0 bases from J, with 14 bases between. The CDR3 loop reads CASSPRDRSSYEQYF. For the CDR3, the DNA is TGCGCCAGCAGCCCCAGAGACAGGAGCTCCTACGAGCAGTACTTC.